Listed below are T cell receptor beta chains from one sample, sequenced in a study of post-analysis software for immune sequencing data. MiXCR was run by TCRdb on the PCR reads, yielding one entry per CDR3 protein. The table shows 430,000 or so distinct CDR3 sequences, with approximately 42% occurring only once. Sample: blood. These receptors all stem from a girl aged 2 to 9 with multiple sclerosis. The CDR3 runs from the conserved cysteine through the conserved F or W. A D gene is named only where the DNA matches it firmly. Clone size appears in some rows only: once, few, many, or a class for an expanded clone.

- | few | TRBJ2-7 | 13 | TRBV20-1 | CSARGGQVYEQYF | TGCAGTGCTAGGGGAGGACAGGTCTACGAGCAGTACTTC
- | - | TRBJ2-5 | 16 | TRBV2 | CASSEPRVVSQETQYF | TGTGCCAGCAGTGAACCGCGGGTCGTATCCCAAGAGACCCAGTACTTC
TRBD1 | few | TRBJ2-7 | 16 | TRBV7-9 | CASSLASRQGTLEQYF | TGTGCCAGCAGCTTAGCGTCGAGACAGGGAACGCTCGAGCAGTACTTC
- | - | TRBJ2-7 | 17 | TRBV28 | CASSLLGSGSSYNEQYF | TGTGCCAGCAGTTTGCTAGGTAGCGGTAGCTCCTACAATGAGCAGTACTTC
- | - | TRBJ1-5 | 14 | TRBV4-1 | CASSQGTADQPQHF | TGCGCCAGCAGCCAGGGAACCGCCGATCAGCCCCAGCATTTT
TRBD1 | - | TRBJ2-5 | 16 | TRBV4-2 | CASSQKTGASQETQYF | TGTGCCAGCAGCCAAAAGACAGGGGCCAGCCAAGAGACCCAGTACTTC
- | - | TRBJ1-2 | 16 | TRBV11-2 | CASSLGGTDGTYGYTF | TGTGCCAGCAGCTTAGGGGGTACAGACGGAACCTATGGCTACACCTTC
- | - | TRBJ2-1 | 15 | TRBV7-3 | CASSLTLRGYDEQFF | TGTGCCAGCAGCTTGACCCTCCGGGGCTACGATGAGCAGTTCTTC
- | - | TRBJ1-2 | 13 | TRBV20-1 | CSAAALRFYGYTF | TGCAGTGCCGCGGCTTTAAGGTTCTATGGCTACACCTTC
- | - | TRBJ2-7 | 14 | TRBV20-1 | CRATAYSQTYEQYF | TGCAGGGCTACGGCTTACAGTCAGACCTACGAGCAGTACTTC
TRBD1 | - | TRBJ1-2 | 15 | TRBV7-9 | CASSLAGQGNYDYTF | TGTGCCAGCAGCTTAGCGGGACAGGGTAACTATGACTACACCTTC
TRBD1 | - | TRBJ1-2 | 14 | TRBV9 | CASSGAQGYYGYTF | TGTGCCAGCAGCGGAGCACAGGGGTACTATGGCTACACCTTC
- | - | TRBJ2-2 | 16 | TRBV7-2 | CASSPLGTPNTGELFF | TGTGCCAGCAGCCCCCTCGGGACTCCGAACACCGGGGAGCTGTTTTTT
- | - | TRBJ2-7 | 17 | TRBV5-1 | CASSSSGRALLSYEQYF | TGCGCCAGCAGCTCCTCTGGGAGAGCCCTTCTTTCCTACGAGCAGTACTTC
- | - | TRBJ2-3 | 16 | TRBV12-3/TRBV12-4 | CASSPPQTFATDTQYF | TGTGCCAGCAGTCCTCCTCAGACATTCGCGACAGATACGCAGTATTTT
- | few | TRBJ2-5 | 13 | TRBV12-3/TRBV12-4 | CASSTRFQETQYF | TGTGCCAGCAGTACCCGATTCCAAGAGACCCAGTACTTC
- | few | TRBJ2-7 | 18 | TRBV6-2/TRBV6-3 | CASSYSDRIDGSSYEQYF | TGTGCCAGCAGTTACTCGGATAGGATTGACGGAAGCTCCTACGAGCAGTACTTC
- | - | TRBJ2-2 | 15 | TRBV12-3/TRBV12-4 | CASSIRQDHTGELFF | TGTGCCAGCAGTATAAGACAGGACCACACCGGGGAGCTGTTTTTT
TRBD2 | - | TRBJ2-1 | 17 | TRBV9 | CASSVRLAGGSNNEQFF | TGTGCCAGCAGCGTCCGACTAGCGGGAGGATCCAACAATGAGCAGTTCTTC
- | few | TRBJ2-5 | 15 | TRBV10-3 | CAHSLGPGSQETQYF | TGTGCCCACTCTCTGGGGCCAGGTTCTCAAGAGACCCAGTACTTC
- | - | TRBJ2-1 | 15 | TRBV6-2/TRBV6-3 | CASSDGGRSSIEQFF | TGTGCCAGCAGTGACGGAGGGCGATCTAGTATTGAGCAGTTCTTC
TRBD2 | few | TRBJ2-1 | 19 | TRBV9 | CASSETWTSPGVEYNEQFF | TGTGCCAGCAGCGAGACATGGACTAGCCCGGGAGTTGAGTACAATGAGCAGTTCTTC
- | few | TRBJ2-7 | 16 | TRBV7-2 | CASSPTTSSAVGEQYF | TGTGCCAGCAGCCCCACTACGTCGTCAGCCGTCGGGGAGCAGTACTTC
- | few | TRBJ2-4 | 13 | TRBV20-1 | CSARDRTKNIQYF | TGCAGTGCTAGAGACCGGACCAAAAACATTCAGTACTTC
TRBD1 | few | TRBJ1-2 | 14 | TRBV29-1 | CSVGGQAASYGYTF | TGCAGCGTTGGGGGACAGGCCGCTAGCTATGGCTACACCTTC
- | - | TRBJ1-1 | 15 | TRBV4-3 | CASSQVWKGSTEAFF | TGCGCCAGCAGCCAAGTTTGGAAGGGGAGCACTGAAGCTTTCTTT
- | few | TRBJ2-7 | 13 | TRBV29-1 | CSVVDSNSYEQYF | TGCAGCGTTGTTGACAGCAACTCCTACGAGCAGTACTTC
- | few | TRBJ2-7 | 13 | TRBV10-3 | CAISDSPMYEQYF | TGTGCCATCAGTGATTCCCCGATGTACGAGCAGTACTTC